These 5 T cell receptor beta chains were sequenced from one sample in a study of T cell responses to AZD1222 COVID-19 vaccine. TCRdb's copy holds only in-frame clones and misses some; the assay was immunoSEQ multiplex PCR. The data show roughly 120,000 clones, with 85% to 95% seen just once and approximately 7% held by the top ten. The material sequenced was peripheral blood, taken on day 0 of AZD1222 vaccination. These receptors were collected from an adult in good health.

Regarding this clone: One junction end disagrees with the germline gene, perhaps due to a read error. The genes are TRBV19 and TRBJ1-1; 7 bases are a match to TRBD1. This CDR3 comprises 13 residues. Looked up from germline, CDR1 is LNHDA and CDR2 is SQIVND (reference sequence). The CDR3 sequence is CASSTPGGLTAFF. In nucleotides, the CDR3 is TGTGCCAGCAGTACGCCAGGGGGTCTGACAGCTTTCTTT.

This rearrangement joins TRBV4-2 to TRBJ1-3; a weak D match, TRBD1 (5 bases). Trimming stripped 4 bases from V and 0 bases from J, with 10 bases between. Germline V gene lookup returns CDR1 LGHNA and CDR2 YNFKEQ. The CDR3 loop spans 15 amino acids. CDR3 sequence reads: CASSLGPSSGNTIYF. Here the CDR3 DNA reads TGTGCCAGCAGCCTGGGACCGAGCTCTGGAAACACCATATATTTT.

The chain has TRBV11-3 and TRBJ2-5; D might be TRBD2 (6 bases). CDR1 and CDR2 from the germline V gene are SGHNT and YENEEA. Between the trimmed V and J ends, which lost 5 bases and 1 base, there was a span of 20 bases. This CDR3 spans 17 amino acids. The CDR3 sequence is CASSPGAGSSFQETQYF. CDR3 nucleotide sequence: TGTGCCAGCAGCCCTGGGGCGGGGAGTTCTTTCCAAGAGACCCAGTACTTC. Using reference TRBV11-3 and TRBJ2-5 for the parts outside the CDR3, the full variable domain is EAGVVQSPRYKIIEKKQPVAFWCNPISGHNTLYWYLQNLGQGPELLIRYENEEAVDDSQLPKDRFSAERLKGVDSTLKIQPAELGDSAVYLCASSPGAGSSFQETQYFGPGTRLLVL.

The J gene is TRBJ1-2, the V gene TRBV19; TRBD1 matches at 9 bases. The CDR3 covers 15 residues. V trimming: 7 bases; J trimming: 1 base; junction bases outside the gene matches: 7. From germline, CDR1 is LNHDA and CDR2 SQIVND (reference sequence). The CDR3, as DNA: TGTGCCAGTAACTACCGGGACAGGGTTAACTATGGCTACACCTTC. This encodes CASNYRDRVNYGYTF. The whole variable domain, filled in from reference TRBV19 and TRBJ1-2, reads DGGITQSPKYLFRKEGQNVTLSCEQNLNHDAMYWYRQDPGQGLRLIYYSQIVNDFQKGDIAEGYSVSREKKESFPLTVTSAQKNPTAFYLCASNYRDRVNYGYTFGSGTRLTVV.

The chain couples TRBV9 to TRBJ1-6; D uncertain. Trimming stripped 3 bases from V and 3 bases from J, with 7 bases between. The germline V gene has CDR1 SGDLS and CDR2 YYNGEE. This CDR3 comprises 14 residues. The CDR3 coding sequence is TGTGCCAGCAGCGGGACGGACTATAATTCACCCCTCCACTTT. Protein: CASSGTDYNSPLHF.